These T cell receptor beta chains were read from a single sample in a study of molecular identifiers for immune sequencing clone quantification. MiXCR was run by TCRdb on the PCR reads, yielding one entry per CDR3 protein. The data contain hundreds of thousands of distinct CDR3 sequences, roughly 21% of them singletons. Sequencing input: naive CD8+ T cells from blood, with Jurkat cell RNA spiked in. The receptor source for this set is a human donor in good health. Some libraries in this study had Jurkat cell RNA spiked in. Both conserved end residues are part of each CDR3. Fields, in order: clone size, D gene, J gene, V gene, CDR3 DNA, CDR3 protein. The D gene is left open where the match is weak. Size is stated for part of the rows, as once, few or many counts, or as a class when the clone is expanded.

clone_size: many
d_call: TRBD1
j_call: TRBJ2-7
v_call: TRBV30
cdr3_nt: TGTGCCTGGAGTCTGACAGGGAGCGAGCAGTACTTC
cdr3_aa: CAWSLTGSEQYF

clone_size: -
d_call: TRBD2
j_call: TRBJ2-3
v_call: TRBV27
cdr3_nt: TGTGCCAGCAGTTGGGGGTCTAGCGGGAGATTCGCAGATACGCAGTATTTT
cdr3_aa: CASSWGSSGRFADTQYF

clone_size: many
d_call: -
j_call: TRBJ1-1
v_call: TRBV7-9
cdr3_nt: TGTGCCAGCAGCTTGTCGACAGCAAACACTGAAGCTTTCTTT
cdr3_aa: CASSLSTANTEAFF

clone_size: many
d_call: TRBD1
j_call: TRBJ1-5
v_call: TRBV6-2/TRBV6-3
cdr3_nt: TGTGCCAGCCCGACAGGGGTGGGTCAGCCCCAGCATTTT
cdr3_aa: CASPTGVGQPQHF

clone_size: -
d_call: TRBD1
j_call: TRBJ1-4
v_call: TRBV7-9
cdr3_nt: TGTGCCAGCAGCCGGTCAGGGGGTAATGAAAAACTGTTTTTT
cdr3_aa: CASSRSGGNEKLFF

clone_size: many
d_call: TRBD1
j_call: TRBJ1-6
v_call: TRBV4-3
cdr3_nt: TGCGCCAGCAGCCAAGACGGGACAGGGGTCGGGCCCCTCCACTTT
cdr3_aa: CASSQDGTGVGPLHF

clone_size: -
d_call: TRBD1
j_call: TRBJ1-1
v_call: TRBV6-6
cdr3_nt: TGTGCCAGCAGTTACCGGGACAGGGTTAGATTCGTGAACACTGAAGCTTTCTTT
cdr3_aa: CASSYRDRVRFVNTEAFF

clone_size: many
d_call: TRBD2
j_call: TRBJ2-3
v_call: TRBV4-3
cdr3_nt: TGCGCCAGCAGCAGATGGGGGGGTAGCACAGATACGCAGTATTTT
cdr3_aa: CASSRWGGSTDTQYF

clone_size: -
d_call: -
j_call: TRBJ2-2
v_call: TRBV27
cdr3_nt: TGTGCCGGCAGCCTCCCTCCGGGAGAGAGCACCGGGGAGCTGTTTTTT
cdr3_aa: CAGSLPPGESTGELFF

clone_size: few
d_call: TRBD2
j_call: TRBJ2-2
v_call: TRBV9
cdr3_nt: TGTGCCAGCAGCGCGCGGGAGTTCATATCTGCCGGGGAGCTGTTTTTT
cdr3_aa: CASSAREFISAGELFF

clone_size: -
d_call: -
j_call: TRBJ2-7
v_call: TRBV7-9
cdr3_nt: TGTGCCAGCAGCGGGGGGGACACCCTTTACGAGCAGTACTTC
cdr3_aa: CASSGGDTLYEQYF

clone_size: many
d_call: -
j_call: TRBJ2-5
v_call: TRBV24-1
cdr3_nt: TGTGCCACCAGTTCTTTCGAGGCATGGGAGACCCAGTACTTC
cdr3_aa: CATSSFEAWETQYF

clone_size: many
d_call: -
j_call: TRBJ2-5
v_call: TRBV20-1
cdr3_nt: TGCAGTGCCCCGAGGGAAAGATACCAAGAGACCCAGTACTTC
cdr3_aa: CSAPRERYQETQYF

clone_size: few
d_call: -
j_call: TRBJ2-7
v_call: TRBV20-1
cdr3_nt: TGCAGTGCTGGGGGACAAATCTCCTACGAGCAGTACTTC
cdr3_aa: CSAGGQISYEQYF

clone_size: many
d_call: TRBD2
j_call: TRBJ2-3
v_call: TRBV15
cdr3_nt: TGTGCCACCAGCAGCCTCCCGGGGGGACGCACAGATACGCAGTATTTT
cdr3_aa: CATSSLPGGRTDTQYF

clone_size: -
d_call: -
j_call: TRBJ2-3
v_call: TRBV13
cdr3_nt: TGTGCCAGCAGTCTGGACAGCACAGATATGCAGTATTTT
cdr3_aa: CASSLDSTDMQYF

clone_size: many
d_call: -
j_call: TRBJ1-5
v_call: TRBV20-1
cdr3_nt: TGCAGTGCCGCACATAAGCCCAGGGGAGCGGGAAATCAGCCCCAGCATTTT
cdr3_aa: CSAAHKPRGAGNQPQHF

clone_size: few
d_call: TRBD2
j_call: TRBJ2-3
v_call: TRBV9
cdr3_nt: TGTGCCAGCACCCCGGGAGGGGGGACAGATACGCAGTATTTT
cdr3_aa: CASTPGGGTDTQYF

clone_size: many
d_call: -
j_call: TRBJ2-7
v_call: TRBV20-1
cdr3_nt: TGCAGTGCTACCGCCGCCTACGAGCAGTACTTC
cdr3_aa: CSATAAYEQYF

clone_size: many
d_call: -
j_call: TRBJ2-1
v_call: TRBV7-9
cdr3_nt: TGTGCCAGCAGCTTATATGGCGGGGGCTGGTATGAGCAGTTCTTC
cdr3_aa: CASSLYGGGWYEQFF

clone_size: few
d_call: -
j_call: TRBJ2-7
v_call: TRBV9
cdr3_nt: TGTGCCAGCAGCCCCCTCCCGCAGGGCGAGCAGTACTTC
cdr3_aa: CASSPLPQGEQYF

clone_size: many
d_call: -
j_call: TRBJ1-5
v_call: TRBV12-3/TRBV12-4
cdr3_nt: TGTGCCAGCAGTATGCCGGGCCCCAATCAGCCCCAGCATTTT
cdr3_aa: CASSMPGPNQPQHF

clone_size: -
d_call: -
j_call: TRBJ2-1
v_call: TRBV29-1
cdr3_nt: TGCAGCGTTGTCTTGCGGAGCTCCTACAATGAGCAGTTCTTC
cdr3_aa: CSVVLRSSYNEQFF

clone_size: many
d_call: TRBD1
j_call: TRBJ1-6
v_call: TRBV20-1
cdr3_nt: TGCAGTGCTAGGGAGACAGGGTATAATTCACCCCTCCACTTT
cdr3_aa: CSARETGYNSPLHF

clone_size: many
d_call: TRBD1
j_call: TRBJ2-5
v_call: TRBV5-4
cdr3_nt: TGTGCCAGCAGCTTGTGGTCCGGGACAGGAGGACAAGAGACCCAGTACTTC
cdr3_aa: CASSLWSGTGGQETQYF

clone_size: many
d_call: TRBD2
j_call: TRBJ2-1
v_call: TRBV28
cdr3_nt: TGTGCCAGCAGATTGGGACTAGCGGAGCAGTTCTTC
cdr3_aa: CASRLGLAEQFF